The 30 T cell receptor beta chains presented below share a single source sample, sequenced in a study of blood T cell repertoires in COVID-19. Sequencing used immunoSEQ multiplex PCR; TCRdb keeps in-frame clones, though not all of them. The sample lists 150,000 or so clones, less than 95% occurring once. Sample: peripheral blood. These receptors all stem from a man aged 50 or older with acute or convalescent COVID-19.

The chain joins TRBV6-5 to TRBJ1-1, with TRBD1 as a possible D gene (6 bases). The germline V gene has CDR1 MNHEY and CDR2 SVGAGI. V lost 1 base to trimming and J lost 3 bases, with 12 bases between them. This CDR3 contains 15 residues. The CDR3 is CASSYLNRVYTEAFF. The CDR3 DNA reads TGTGCCAGCAGTTACTTAAACAGGGTCTACACTGAAGCTTTCTTT.

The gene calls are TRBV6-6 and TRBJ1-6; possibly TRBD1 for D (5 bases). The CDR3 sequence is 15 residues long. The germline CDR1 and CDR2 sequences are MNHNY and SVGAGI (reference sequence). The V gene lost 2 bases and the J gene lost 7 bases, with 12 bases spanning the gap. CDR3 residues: CASSYPGFYNSPLHF. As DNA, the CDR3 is TGTGCCAGCAGTTACCCAGGGTTTTACAATTCACCCCTCCACTTT.

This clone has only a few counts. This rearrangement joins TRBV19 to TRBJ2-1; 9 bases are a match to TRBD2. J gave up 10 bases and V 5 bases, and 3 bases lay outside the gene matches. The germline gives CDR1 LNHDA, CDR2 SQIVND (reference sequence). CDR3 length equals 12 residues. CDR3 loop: CASSVGLAEQFF. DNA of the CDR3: TGTGCCAGTAGTGTAGGACTAGCGGAGCAGTTCTTC.

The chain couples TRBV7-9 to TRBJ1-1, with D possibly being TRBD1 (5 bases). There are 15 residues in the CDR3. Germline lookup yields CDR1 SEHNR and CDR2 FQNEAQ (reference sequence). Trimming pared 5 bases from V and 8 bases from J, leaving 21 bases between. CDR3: CASSPPPGVYSEAFF. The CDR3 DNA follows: TGTGCCAGCAGCCCCCCTCCGGGGGTTTATTCGGAAGCTTTCTTT.

CDR3 nucleotides: TGTGCCAGCAGCTCAGCGGGAGGAACCTACAATGAGCAGTTCTTC. It encodes CASSSAGGTYNEQFF. The chain has TRBV6-5 and TRBJ2-1, with 9 bases aligning to TRBD2. Looked up from germline, CDR1 is MNHEY and CDR2 is SVGAGI. The CDR3 spans 15 residues. V shed 6 bases and J 2 bases; nucleotides not matched to a gene: 5.

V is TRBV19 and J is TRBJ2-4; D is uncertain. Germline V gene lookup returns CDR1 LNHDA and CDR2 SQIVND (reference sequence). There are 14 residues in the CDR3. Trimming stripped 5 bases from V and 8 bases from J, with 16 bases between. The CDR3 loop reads CASSPPGLRDIQYF. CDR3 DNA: TGTGCCAGTAGTCCCCCCGGCCTCCGGGACATTCAGTACTTC. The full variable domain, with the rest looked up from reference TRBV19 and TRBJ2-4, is DGGITQSPKYLFRKEGQNVTLSCEQNLNHDAMYWYRQDPGQGLRLIYYSQIVNDFQKGDIAEGYSVSREKKESFPLTVTSAQKNPTAFYLCASSPPGLRDIQYFGAGTRLSVL.

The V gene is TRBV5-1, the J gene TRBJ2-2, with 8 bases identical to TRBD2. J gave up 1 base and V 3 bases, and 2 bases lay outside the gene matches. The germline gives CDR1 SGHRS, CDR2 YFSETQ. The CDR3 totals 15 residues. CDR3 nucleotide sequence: TGCGCCAGCAGCTCGGGACTAGAGAACACCGGGGAGCTGTTTTTT. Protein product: CASSSGLENTGELFF.

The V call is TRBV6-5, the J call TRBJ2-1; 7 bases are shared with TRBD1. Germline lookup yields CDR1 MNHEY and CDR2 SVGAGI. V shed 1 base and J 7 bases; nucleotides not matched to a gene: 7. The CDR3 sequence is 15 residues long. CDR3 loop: CASSYLGRGKNEQFF. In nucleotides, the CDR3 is TGTGCCAGCAGTTACTTGGGCAGGGGGAAAAATGAGCAGTTCTTC.

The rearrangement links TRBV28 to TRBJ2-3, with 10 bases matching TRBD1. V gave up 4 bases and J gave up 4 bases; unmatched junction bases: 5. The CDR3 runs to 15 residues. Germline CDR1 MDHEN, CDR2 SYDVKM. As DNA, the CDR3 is TGTGCCAGCAGTTCCCCGGGACAGGGGTCAGATACGCAGTATTTT. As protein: CASSSPGQGSDTQYF.

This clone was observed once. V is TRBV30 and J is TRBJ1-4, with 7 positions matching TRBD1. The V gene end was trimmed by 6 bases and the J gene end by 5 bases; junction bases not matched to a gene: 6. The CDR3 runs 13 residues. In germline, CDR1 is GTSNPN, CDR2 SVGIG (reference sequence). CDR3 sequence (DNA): TGTGCCTGTGGGACAGCCCTGAATGAAAAACTGTTTTTT. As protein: CACGTALNEKLFF.

The CDR3 DNA is TGTGCCAGCAGCTTAGTTGGGCCAACGCACTATGGCTACACCTTC. Its protein is CASSLVGPTHYGYTF. The rearrangement joins TRBV11-1 to TRBJ1-2; D is unclear. The CDR3 loop spans 15 amino acids. The germline V gene encodes CDR1 SGHAT and CDR2 FQDESV (reference sequence). V lost 1 base, J lost 3 bases, and 12 bases lay in between.

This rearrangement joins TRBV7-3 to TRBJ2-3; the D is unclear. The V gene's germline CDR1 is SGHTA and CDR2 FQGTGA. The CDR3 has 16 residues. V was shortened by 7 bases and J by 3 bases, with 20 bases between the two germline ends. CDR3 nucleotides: TGTGCCAGCACCACCGCGGCCCCCGCGAAGACAGATACGCAGTATTTT. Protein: CASTTAAPAKTDTQYF.

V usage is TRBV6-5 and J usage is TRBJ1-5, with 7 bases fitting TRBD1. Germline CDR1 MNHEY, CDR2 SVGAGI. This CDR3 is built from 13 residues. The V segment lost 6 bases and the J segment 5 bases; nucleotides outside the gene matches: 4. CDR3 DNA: TGTGCCAGCAGAGGACAGGAGGATCAGCCCCAGCATTTT. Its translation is CASRGQEDQPQHF.

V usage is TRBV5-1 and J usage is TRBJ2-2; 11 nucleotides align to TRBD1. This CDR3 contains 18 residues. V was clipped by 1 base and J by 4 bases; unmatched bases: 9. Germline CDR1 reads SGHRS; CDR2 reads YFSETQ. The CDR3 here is CASSLRDRGSPATGELFF. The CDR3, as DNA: TGCGCCAGCAGCTTGAGGGACAGGGGGAGTCCGGCCACCGGGGAGCTGTTTTTT.

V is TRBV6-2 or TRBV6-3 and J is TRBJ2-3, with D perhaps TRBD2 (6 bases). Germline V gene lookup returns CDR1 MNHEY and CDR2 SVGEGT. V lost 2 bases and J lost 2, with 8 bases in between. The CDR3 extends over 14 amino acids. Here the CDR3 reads CASSYLLATDTQYF. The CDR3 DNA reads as TGTGCCAGCAGTTACCTACTAGCCACAGATACGCAGTATTTT.

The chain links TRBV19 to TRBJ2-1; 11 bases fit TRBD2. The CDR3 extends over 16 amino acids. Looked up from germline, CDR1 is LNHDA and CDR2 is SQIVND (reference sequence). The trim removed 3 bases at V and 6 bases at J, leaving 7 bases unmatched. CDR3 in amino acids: CASSIGRLAGSNEQFF. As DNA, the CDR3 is TGTGCCAGTAGTATCGGGAGACTAGCGGGAAGCAATGAGCAGTTCTTC. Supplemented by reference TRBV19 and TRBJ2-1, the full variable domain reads DGGITQSPKYLFRKEGQNVTLSCEQNLNHDAMYWYRQDPGQGLRLIYYSQIVNDFQKGDIAEGYSVSREKKESFPLTVTSAQKNPTAFYLCASSIGRLAGSNEQFFGPGTRLTVL.

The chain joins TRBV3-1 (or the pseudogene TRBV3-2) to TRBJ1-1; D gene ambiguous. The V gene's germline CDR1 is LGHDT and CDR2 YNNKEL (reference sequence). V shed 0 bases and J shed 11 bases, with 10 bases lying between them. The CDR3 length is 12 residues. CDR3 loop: CASSQDEVGAFF. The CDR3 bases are TGTGCCAGCAGCCAAGACGAGGTTGGTGCTTTCTTT.

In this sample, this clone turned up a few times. In DNA, the CDR3 is TGTGCCAGCAGTACAGTCGGGACAGCGTATAATTCACCCCTCCACTTT. Protein product: CASSTVGTAYNSPLHF. This sequence joins TRBV2 and TRBJ1-6; 7 bases align to TRBD1. CDR1 is SNHLY, CDR2 FYNNEI, per germline. After removal of 5 bases from V and 4 bases from J, the junction contained 8 bases not matched to a gene. The CDR3 is 16 residues long.

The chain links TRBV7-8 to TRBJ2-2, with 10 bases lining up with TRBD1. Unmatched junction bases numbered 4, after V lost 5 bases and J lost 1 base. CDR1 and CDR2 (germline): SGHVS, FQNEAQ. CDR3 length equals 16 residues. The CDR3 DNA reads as TGTGCCAGCAGCGCAGACAGGGGGCAGAACACCGGGGAGCTGTTTTTT. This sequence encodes CASSADRGQNTGELFF.

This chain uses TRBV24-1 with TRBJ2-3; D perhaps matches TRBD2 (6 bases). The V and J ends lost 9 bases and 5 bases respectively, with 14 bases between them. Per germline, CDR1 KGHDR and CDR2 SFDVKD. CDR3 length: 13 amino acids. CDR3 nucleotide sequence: TGTGCCACCTCGCGCGGGGTGGGAGATACGCAGTATTTT. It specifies CATSRGVGDTQYF.

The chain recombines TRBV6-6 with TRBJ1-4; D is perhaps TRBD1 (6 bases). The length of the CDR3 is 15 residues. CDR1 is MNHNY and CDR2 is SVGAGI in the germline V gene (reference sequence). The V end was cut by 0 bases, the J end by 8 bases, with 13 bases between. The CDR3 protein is CASSYSSGGGEKLFF. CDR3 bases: TGTGCCAGCAGTTACTCCTCGGGAGGGGGGGAAAAACTGTTTTTT.

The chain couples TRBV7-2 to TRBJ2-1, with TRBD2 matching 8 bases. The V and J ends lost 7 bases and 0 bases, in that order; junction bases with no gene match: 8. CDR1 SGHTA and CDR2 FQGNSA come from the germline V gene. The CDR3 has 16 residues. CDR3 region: CASKPAGDPSYNEQFF. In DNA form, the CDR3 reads TGTGCCAGCAAGCCAGCGGGGGATCCCTCCTACAATGAGCAGTTCTTC.

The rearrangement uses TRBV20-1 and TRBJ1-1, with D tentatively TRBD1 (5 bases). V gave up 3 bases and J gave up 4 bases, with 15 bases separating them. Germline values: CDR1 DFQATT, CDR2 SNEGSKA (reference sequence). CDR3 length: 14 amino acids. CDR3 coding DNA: TGCAGTGCTAGTTTCTGGCAGGGTAGCACTGAAGCTTTCTTT. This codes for CSASFWQGSTEAFF.

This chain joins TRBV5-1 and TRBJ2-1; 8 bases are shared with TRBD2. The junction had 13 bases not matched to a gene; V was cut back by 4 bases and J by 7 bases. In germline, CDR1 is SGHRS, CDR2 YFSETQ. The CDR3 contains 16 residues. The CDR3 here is CASSPIAGSYLNEQFF. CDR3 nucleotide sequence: TGCGCCAGCAGCCCAATAGCGGGATCATACTTAAATGAGCAGTTCTTC. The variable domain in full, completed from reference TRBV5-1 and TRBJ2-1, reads KAGVTQTPRYLIKTRGQQVTLSCSPISGHRSVSWYQQTPGQGLQFLFEYFSETQRNKGNFPGRFSGRQFSNSRSEMNVSTLELGDSALYLCASSPIAGSYLNEQFFGPGTRLTVL.

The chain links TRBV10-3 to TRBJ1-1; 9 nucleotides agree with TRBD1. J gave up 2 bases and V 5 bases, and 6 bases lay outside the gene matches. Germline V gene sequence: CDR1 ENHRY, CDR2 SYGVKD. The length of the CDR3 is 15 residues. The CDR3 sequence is CAISRDREFNTEAFF. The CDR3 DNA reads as TGTGCCATCAGTAGGGACAGGGAATTTAACACTGAAGCTTTCTTT.

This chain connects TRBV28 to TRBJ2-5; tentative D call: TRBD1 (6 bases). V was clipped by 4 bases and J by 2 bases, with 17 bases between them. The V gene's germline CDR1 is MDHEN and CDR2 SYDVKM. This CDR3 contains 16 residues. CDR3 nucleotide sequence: TGTGCCAGCAGTTCTGCGACAGGTCGAGTGCAAGAGACCCAGTACTTC. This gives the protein CASSSATGRVQETQYF.

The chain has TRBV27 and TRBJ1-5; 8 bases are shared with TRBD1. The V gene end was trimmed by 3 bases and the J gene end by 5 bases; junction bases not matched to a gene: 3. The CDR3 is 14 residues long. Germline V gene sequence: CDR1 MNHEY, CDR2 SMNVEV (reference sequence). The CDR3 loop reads CASSFGQGDQPQHF. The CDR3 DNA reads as TGTGCCAGCAGTTTCGGACAGGGAGATCAGCCCCAGCATTTT.

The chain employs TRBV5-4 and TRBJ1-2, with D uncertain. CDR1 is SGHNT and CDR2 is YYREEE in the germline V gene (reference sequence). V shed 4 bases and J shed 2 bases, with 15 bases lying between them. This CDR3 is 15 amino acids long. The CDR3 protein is CASSLHLTSNYGYTF. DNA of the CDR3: TGTGCCAGCAGCCTTCACCTCACTTCGAACTATGGCTACACCTTC.

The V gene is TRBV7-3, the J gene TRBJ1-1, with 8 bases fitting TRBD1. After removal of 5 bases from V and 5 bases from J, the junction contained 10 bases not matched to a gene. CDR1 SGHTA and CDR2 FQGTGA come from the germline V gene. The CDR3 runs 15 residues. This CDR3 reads CASSPSGTGLTEAFF. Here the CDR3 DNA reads TGTGCCAGCAGCCCCTCCGGGACAGGCCTTACTGAAGCTTTCTTT. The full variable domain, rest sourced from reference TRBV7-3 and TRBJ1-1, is GAGVSQTPSNKVTEKGKYVELRCDPISGHTALYWYRQSLGQGPEFLIYFQGTGAADDSGLPNDRFFAVRPEGSVSTLKIQRTERGDSAVYLCASSPSGTGLTEAFFGQGTRLTVV.

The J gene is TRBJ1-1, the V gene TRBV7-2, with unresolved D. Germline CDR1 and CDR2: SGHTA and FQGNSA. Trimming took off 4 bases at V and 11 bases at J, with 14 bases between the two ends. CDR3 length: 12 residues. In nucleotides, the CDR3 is TGTGCCAGCAGCTCGGGAGCCCCTTCGGCTTTCTTT. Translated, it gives CASSSGAPSAFF.